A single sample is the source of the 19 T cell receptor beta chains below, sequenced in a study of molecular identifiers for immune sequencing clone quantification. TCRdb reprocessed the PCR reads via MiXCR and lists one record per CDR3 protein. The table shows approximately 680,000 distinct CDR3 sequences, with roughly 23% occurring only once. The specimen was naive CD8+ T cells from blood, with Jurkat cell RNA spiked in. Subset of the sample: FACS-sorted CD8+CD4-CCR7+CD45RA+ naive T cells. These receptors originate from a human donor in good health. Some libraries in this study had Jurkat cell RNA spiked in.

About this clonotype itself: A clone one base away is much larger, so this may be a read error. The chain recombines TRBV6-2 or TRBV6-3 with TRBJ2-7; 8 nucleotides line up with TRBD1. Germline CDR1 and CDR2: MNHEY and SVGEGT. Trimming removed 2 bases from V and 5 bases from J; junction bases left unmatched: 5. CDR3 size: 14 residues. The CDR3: CASSYQGATHEQYF. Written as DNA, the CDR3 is TGTGCCAGCAGTTACCAGGGGGCTACGCACGAGCAGTACTTC.

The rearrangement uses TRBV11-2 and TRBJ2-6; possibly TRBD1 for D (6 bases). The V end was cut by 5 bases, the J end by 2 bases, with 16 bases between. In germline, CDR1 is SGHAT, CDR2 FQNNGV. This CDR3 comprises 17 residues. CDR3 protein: CASSPSRGSPGANVLTF. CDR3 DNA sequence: TGTGCCAGCAGCCCATCAAGGGGGTCTCCTGGGGCCAACGTCCTGACTTTC.

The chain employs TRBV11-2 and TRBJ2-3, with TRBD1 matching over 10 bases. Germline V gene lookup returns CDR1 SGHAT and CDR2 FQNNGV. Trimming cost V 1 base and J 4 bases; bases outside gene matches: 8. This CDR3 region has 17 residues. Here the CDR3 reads CASSLGGAGQGSDTQYF. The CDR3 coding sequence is TGTGCCAGCAGCTTAGGAGGGGCGGGACAGGGGTCAGATACGCAGTATTTT.

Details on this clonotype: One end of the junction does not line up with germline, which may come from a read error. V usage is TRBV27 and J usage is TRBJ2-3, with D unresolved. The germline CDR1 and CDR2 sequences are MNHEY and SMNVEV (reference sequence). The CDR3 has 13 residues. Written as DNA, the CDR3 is TGTGCCAGCAGTTTATCGAGCACAGCTACGCAGTATTTT. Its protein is CASSLSSTATQYF.

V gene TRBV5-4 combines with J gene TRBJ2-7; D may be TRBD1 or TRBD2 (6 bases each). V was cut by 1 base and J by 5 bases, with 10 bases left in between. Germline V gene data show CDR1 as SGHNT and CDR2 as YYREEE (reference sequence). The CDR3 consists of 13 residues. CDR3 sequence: CASSLWGAHEQYF. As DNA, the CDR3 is TGTGCCAGCAGCTTGTGGGGGGCCCACGAGCAGTACTTC.

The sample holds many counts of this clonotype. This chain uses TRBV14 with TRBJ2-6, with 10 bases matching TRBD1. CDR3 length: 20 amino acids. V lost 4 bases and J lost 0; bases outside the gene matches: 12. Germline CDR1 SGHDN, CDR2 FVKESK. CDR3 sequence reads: CASSRPPGTGAFSGANVLTF. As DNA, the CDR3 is TGTGCCAGCAGCCGACCTCCTGGGACAGGGGCGTTCTCTGGGGCCAACGTCCTGACTTTC.

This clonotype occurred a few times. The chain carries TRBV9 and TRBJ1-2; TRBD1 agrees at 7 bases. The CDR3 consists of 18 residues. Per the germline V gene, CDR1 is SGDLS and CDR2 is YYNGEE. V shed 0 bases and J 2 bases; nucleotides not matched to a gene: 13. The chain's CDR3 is CASSVGGTAVSANYGYTF. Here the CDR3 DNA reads TGTGCCAGCAGCGTAGGGGGGACAGCAGTTTCAGCGAACTATGGCTACACCTTC.

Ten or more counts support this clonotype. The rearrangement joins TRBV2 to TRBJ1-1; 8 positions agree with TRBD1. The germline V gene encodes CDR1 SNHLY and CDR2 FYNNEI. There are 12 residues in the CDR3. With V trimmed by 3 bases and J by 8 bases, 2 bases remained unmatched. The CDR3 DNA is TGTGCCAGCAGTGACAGGGGGCTGGAAGCTTTCTTT. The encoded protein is CASSDRGLEAFF.

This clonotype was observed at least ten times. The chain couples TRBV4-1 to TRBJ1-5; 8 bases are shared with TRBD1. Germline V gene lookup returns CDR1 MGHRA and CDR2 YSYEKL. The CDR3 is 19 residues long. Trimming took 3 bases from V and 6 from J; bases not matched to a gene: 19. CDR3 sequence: CASSHTESGTGGISQPQHF. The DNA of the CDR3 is TGCGCCAGCAGCCACACCGAATCCGGGACAGGTGGAATCAGTCAGCCCCAGCATTTT.

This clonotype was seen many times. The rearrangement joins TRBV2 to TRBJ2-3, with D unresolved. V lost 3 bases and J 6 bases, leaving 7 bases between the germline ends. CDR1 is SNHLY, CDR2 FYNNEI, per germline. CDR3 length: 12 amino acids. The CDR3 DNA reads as TGTGCCAGCAGTGACCGATTCGATACGCAGTATTTT. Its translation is CASSDRFDTQYF.

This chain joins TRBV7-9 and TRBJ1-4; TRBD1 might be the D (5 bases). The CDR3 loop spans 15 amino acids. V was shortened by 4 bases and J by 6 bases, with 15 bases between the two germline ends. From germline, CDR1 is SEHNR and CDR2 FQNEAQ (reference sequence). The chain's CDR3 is CASSSLGRGDEKLFF. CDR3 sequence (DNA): TGTGCCAGCAGCTCCTTGGGGAGGGGCGATGAAAAACTGTTTTTT.

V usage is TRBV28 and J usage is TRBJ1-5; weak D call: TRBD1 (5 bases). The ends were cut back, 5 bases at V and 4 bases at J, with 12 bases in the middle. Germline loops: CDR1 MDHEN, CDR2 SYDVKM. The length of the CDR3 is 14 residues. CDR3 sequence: CASSRDGENQPQHF. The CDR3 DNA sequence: TGTGCCAGCAGTCGGGACGGCGAGAATCAGCCCCAGCATTTT.

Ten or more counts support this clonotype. This CDR3 reads CASSLPGTGSDTQYF. The DNA for the CDR3 is TGTGCCAGCAGTTTACCCGGGACAGGGTCAGATACGCAGTATTTT. The chain links TRBV12-3 or TRBV12-4 to TRBJ2-3; 9 bases align to TRBD1. There are 15 residues in the CDR3. Unmatched junction bases numbered 4, after V lost 2 bases and J lost 4 bases.

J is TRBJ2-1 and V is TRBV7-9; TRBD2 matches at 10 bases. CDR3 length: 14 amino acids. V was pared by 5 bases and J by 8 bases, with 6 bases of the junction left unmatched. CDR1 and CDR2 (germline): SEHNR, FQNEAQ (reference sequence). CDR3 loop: CASSVSSGSYEQFF. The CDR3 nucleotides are TGTGCCAGCAGCGTCTCTAGCGGGAGTTATGAGCAGTTCTTC.

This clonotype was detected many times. The chain's CDR3 is CASSLPLGTIYF. The CDR3 nucleotides are TGTGCCAGCAGTCTCCCCTTGGGCACCATATATTTT. The rearrangement joins TRBV28 to TRBJ1-3, with unresolved D. Trimming left V 5 bases short and J 9 bases short, with 11 bases between. The CDR3 is 12 amino acids. Germline V gene data show CDR1 as MDHEN and CDR2 as SYDVKM.

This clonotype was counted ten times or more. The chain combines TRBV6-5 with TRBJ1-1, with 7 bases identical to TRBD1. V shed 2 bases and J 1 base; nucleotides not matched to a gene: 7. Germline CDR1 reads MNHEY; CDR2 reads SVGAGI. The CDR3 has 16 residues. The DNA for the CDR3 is TGTGCCAGCAGTTACGACAAGGGGGCGCAGAACACTGAAGCTTTCTTT. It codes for CASSYDKGAQNTEAFF.

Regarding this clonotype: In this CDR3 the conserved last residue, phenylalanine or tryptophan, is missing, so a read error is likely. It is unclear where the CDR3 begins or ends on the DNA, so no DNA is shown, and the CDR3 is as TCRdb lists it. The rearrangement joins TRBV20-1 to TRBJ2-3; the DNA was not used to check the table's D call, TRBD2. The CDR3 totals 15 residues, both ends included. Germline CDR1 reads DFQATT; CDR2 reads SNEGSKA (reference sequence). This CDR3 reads CSARDSEGSSDTQSL.

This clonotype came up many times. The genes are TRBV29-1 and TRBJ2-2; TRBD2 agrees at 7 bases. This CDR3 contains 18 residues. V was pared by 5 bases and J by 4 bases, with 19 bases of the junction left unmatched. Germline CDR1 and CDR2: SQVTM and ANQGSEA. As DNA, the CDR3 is TGCAGCGTTAGGGGAGGGTGGGGCCCCCAGAGACTCACCGGGGAGCTGTTTTTT. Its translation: CSVRGGWGPQRLTGELFF.

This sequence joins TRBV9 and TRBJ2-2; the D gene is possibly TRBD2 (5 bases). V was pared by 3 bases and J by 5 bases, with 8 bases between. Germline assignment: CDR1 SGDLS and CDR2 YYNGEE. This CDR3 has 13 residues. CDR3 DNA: TGTGCCAGCAGCGAGGTAGCGACCGGGGAGCTGTTTTTT. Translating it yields CASSEVATGELFF.